This T cell receptor beta chain was sequenced in a study of blood T cell repertoires in COVID-19 (TCRdb year 2020). Study-wide context: Samples covering the acute and convalescent phases of COVID-19 were provided by collaborators in the United States, Italy and Spain. The sample metadata nearly always contained a de-identified subject ID, COVID-19 status, age in years and sex. The samples were drawn from the first 160 participants of the ongoing ImmuneRACE study and from 950 to 1,500 subjects provided by 6 global collaborators. The prospective study material was composed of cDNA or gDNA derived from T cells, B-cell-depleted T cells, or PBMCs. The repertoires were released in a freely available public database meant as a resource for research on the immune response to SARS-CoV-2. The dataset comprised deeply sampled blood TCRbeta repertoires from subjects exposed to, actively infected with, or recovered from COVID-19. Where available, HLA class I and class II types were taken from metadata supplied by the sample provider and were not determined by assay-based typing.

Participants in the prospective study were enrolled through a virtual design, were aged roughly 18 to 100 years, and lived in 20 to 30 United States geographic areas. Cohort assignment in the prospective study relied on participant-reported clinical history from a screening survey and a study questionnaire. Mobile phlebotomists in the prospective study collected whole blood, serum and a nasopharyngeal or oropharyngeal swab from every participant. Participants in the prospective study had the option to provide additional blood draws and questionnaires over an approximately 2-month period. Prospective study blood samples were shipped either frozen or at room temperature before DNA extraction. TCRbeta CDR3 regions were amplified from genomic DNA using the immunoSEQ Assay, a bias-controlled multiplex PCR. Concerning the study's data processing: Within the assay, amplification of reference gene primers was used to estimate how many nucleated cells each sample contained. To quantify the absolute abundance of each unique TCRbeta CDR3 rearrangement, sequence reads were collapsed and filtered. Productive Simpson clonality was computed per sample as the square root of Simpson's diversity index over productive rearrangements. TCRdb obtained this table from immuneACCESS and retained in-frame rearrangements with V and J assigned. These tables miss some clones; where compared with another copy, unresolved V genes account for less than half of the shortfall, and the remainder is unexplained. That table furnishes V, J and clone size, whereas the DNA furnished D and trimming. The sample includes around 250,000 clones, with 70% to 90% observed a single time. The ten most abundant clones make up roughly 1.2% of the sample.

Broad study findings and their caveats: The quantity of clinical and demographic metadata differed by source and by participant and was supplied without curation.

Details on this clone: Its antigen has not been determined. No base-level quality is on record; no much larger clone is a single base apart.

Taken from cysteine to phenylalanine, the CDR3 has 14 residues. Just CDR3 DNA is preserved here, 42 bases in frame from base 1. Taken from the germline V gene, the CDR1 and CDR2 loops are SGDLS and YYNGEE. At the junction V is shortened by 3 bases and J by 3 bases, with 12 bases in between. The sequencing sample was made of PBMCs or T cells enriched from blood (not recorded which). The sequence was collected from a woman in her thirties or forties with acute COVID-19. The sequence joins TRBV9 to TRBJ1-2, with a weak D call of TRBD1 (6 bases match). The CDR3 has the sequence CASSGRTDHYGYTF. The sequenced DNA: TGTGCCAGCAGCGGTCGGACAGATCACTATGGCTACACCTTC.